This entry describes one TCR beta chain. Deletions cut 2 bases from V and 10 bases from J, with 15 bases between. CDR3 length: 14 amino acids. Germline assignment: CDR1 SGHTA and CDR2 FQGTGA. The data derive from a study of blood T cell repertoires in COVID-19. Profiled with immunoSEQ multiplex PCR; TCRdb holds only in-frame clones, not every one. The table includes 110,000 to 150,000 clones, just under 85% detected once. The chain carries TRBV7-3 and TRBJ2-1; TRBD1 might be the D (5 bases). The sample comprised PBMCs or T cells enriched from blood (not recorded which). The clonotype originates from a man aged 50 or older who had recovered from COVID-19. The CDR3: CASSLSATAVEQFF. The CDR3 DNA reads as TGTGCCAGCAGCTTATCGGCGACAGCTGTGGAGCAGTTCTTC.